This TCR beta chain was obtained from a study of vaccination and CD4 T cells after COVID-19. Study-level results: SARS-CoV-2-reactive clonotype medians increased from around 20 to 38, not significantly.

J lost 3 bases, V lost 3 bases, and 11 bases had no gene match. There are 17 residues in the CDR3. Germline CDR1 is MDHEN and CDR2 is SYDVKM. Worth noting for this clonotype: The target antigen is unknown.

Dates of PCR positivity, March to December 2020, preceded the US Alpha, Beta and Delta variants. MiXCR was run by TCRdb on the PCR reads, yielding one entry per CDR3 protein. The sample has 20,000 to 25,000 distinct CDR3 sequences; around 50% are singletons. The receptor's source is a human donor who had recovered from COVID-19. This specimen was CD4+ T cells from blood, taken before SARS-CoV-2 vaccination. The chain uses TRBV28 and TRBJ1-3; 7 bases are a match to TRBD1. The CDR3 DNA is TGTGCCAGCAGTTTCCCACAGGGGAAATTGAGTGGAAACACCATATATTTT. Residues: CASSFPQGKLSGNTIYF.